These 31 T cell receptor beta chains were all obtained from the same sample, sequenced in a study of long-term antiretroviral therapy in people with HIV. Researchers ran immunoSEQ v3.0 at survey level. This table comes from immunoSEQ multiplex PCR, and its TCRdb copy is limited to in-frame clones, with some not included. The data contain tens of thousands of clones, 90% to 95% of them singletons. Sequencing used unsorted PBMCs, obtained 3.7 years after starting antiretroviral therapy. The origin of the receptors is a woman in her fifties or sixties with HIV.

The chain joins TRBV19 to TRBJ2-7, with a possible D match to TRBD1 (6 bases). The CDR3 runs to 15 residues. The germline gives CDR1 LNHDA, CDR2 SQIVND (reference sequence). Trimming removed 3 bases at V and 5 bases at J, with 17 bases between. This CDR3 is CASSIVEQGSHEQYF. The CDR3, as DNA: TGTGCCAGTAGTATCGTTGAGCAGGGGAGCCACGAGCAGTACTTC.

The V call is TRBV13, the J call TRBJ1-2; a weak D match, TRBD1 (5 bases). Germline V gene data show CDR1 as PRHDT and CDR2 as FYEKMQ (reference sequence). This CDR3 is 18 amino acids long. Trimming took off 2 bases at V and 0 bases at J, with 19 bases between the two ends. CDR3 bases: TGTGCCAGCAGCTTATACCTTGGGGGGGGGAGGACTAACTATGGCTACACCTTC. Residues: CASSLYLGGGRTNYGYTF.

The chain uses TRBV5-1 and TRBJ2-7; the match to TRBD1 covers 7 bases. The V gene end was trimmed by 0 bases and the J gene end by 0 bases; junction bases not matched to a gene: 12. This CDR3 spans 18 amino acids. The germline V gene has CDR1 SGHRS and CDR2 YFSETQ. The CDR3 here is CASSLDLSTGASSYEQYF. CDR3 nucleotides: TGCGCCAGCAGCTTGGACCTTTCCACAGGGGCTAGCTCCTACGAGCAGTACTTC.

The CDR3 bases are TGTGCCAGCAGTATGGACAGGGTAGGCGAGCAGTACTTC. Translation: CASSMDRVGEQYF. The chain links TRBV27 to TRBJ2-7, with 8 bases identical to TRBD1. Germline V gene lookup returns CDR1 MNHEY and CDR2 SMNVEV (reference sequence). The trim removed 5 bases at V and 6 bases at J, leaving 6 bases unmatched. The CDR3 has 13 residues.

The chain has TRBV2 and TRBJ2-1; D not certain. Germline V gives CDR1 SNHLY, CDR2 FYNNEI. The CDR3 consists of 14 residues. Trimming shortened V by 6 bases and J by 8 bases, and 17 bases separated the two germline ends. The chain's CDR3 is CASRSFWGSHEQFF. The CDR3 DNA reads TGTGCCAGCAGGTCCTTTTGGGGTTCTCATGAGCAGTTCTTC.

The chain combines TRBV5-6 with TRBJ2-5; possibly TRBD2 for D (5 bases). Germline V CDR1 and CDR2: SGHDT, YYEEEE. There are 17 residues in the CDR3. Trimming left V 0 bases short and J 0 bases short, with 15 bases between. The CDR3 is CASSLVGSGEYQETQYF. As DNA, the CDR3 is TGTGCCAGCAGCTTGGTGGGCAGCGGAGAGTACCAAGAGACCCAGTACTTC.

This chain joins TRBV7-9 and TRBJ1-1; D gene uncertain. V lost 2 bases to trimming and J lost 8 bases, with 3 bases between them. CDR3 size: 10 residues. Germline CDR1 and CDR2: SEHNR and FQNEAQ (reference sequence). The CDR3 coding sequence is TGTGCCAGCAGCTTAAAAGAAGCTTTCTTT. This codes for CASSLKEAFF.

The V and J genes are TRBV5-1 and TRBJ2-1, with D possibly being TRBD2 (7 bases). CDR1 and CDR2 (germline): SGHRS, YFSETQ. V was clipped by 0 bases and J by 8 bases, with 12 bases between them. CDR3 size: 14 residues. Here the CDR3 DNA reads TGCGCCAGCAGCTTGGAATGGGGGGGCTATGAGCAGTTCTTC. It yields the protein CASSLEWGGYEQFF.

The genes are TRBV9 and TRBJ1-1; D might be TRBD1 (5 bases). Trimming removed 4 bases from V and 5 bases from J, with 15 bases in between. Germline V CDR1 and CDR2: SGDLS, YYNGEE. The CDR3 covers 14 residues. The DNA of the CDR3 is TGTGCCAGCAGCTCCCTTACCGGGGGTACTGAAGCTTTCTTT. Translation gives CASSSLTGGTEAFF.

J is TRBJ2-2 and V is TRBV6-1, with 8 positions matching TRBD1. V dropped 6 bases and J dropped 6; count of bases not matched to a gene: 6. Germline CDR1 is MNHNS and CDR2 is SASEGT. This CDR3 is 14 amino acids long. The CDR3 loop reads CASRDRVGAGELFF. The CDR3 nucleotides read TGTGCCAGCAGGGACAGGGTGGGCGCCGGGGAGCTGTTTTTT.

The genes are TRBV7-2 and TRBJ2-5; no definite D call. V was pared by 6 bases and J by 4 bases, with 6 bases between. In germline, CDR1 is SGHTA, CDR2 FQGNSA. The CDR3 is 11 residues long. The CDR3 DNA follows: TGTGCCAGCAGGGGATTAGAGACCCAGTACTTC. Amino acid sequence: CASRGLETQYF.

The V and J genes are TRBV6-1 and TRBJ2-7, with D hard to call. In germline, CDR1 is MNHNS, CDR2 SASEGT. The V gene lost 4 bases and the J gene lost 0 bases, with 10 bases spanning the gap. The CDR3 consists of 14 residues. The chain's CDR3 is CASSVKPVSYEQYF. CDR3 DNA: TGTGCCAGCAGTGTTAAGCCGGTCTCCTACGAGCAGTACTTC.

The chain is built from TRBV4-2 and TRBJ2-1; 7 positions match TRBD2. CDR3 size: 15 residues. Germline CDR1 LGHNA, CDR2 YNFKEQ. V lost 0 bases, J lost 7 bases, and 6 bases stayed unmatched. The CDR3 sequence: CASSQDWGLTNEQFF. As DNA, the CDR3 is TGTGCCAGCAGCCAAGATTGGGGACTAACAAATGAGCAGTTCTTC.

J is TRBJ1-5 and V is TRBV28, with 8 bases that match TRBD1. V lost 3 bases, J lost 3 bases, and 4 bases stayed unmatched. CDR1 and CDR2 from the germline V gene are MDHEN and SYDVKM. The CDR3 covers 15 residues. CDR3: CASSFADRDNQPQHF. The CDR3 DNA follows: TGTGCCAGCAGTTTTGCGGACAGGGACAATCAGCCCCAGCATTTT.

The V and J genes are TRBV2 and TRBJ1-1, with 8 bases matching TRBD1. The V segment lost 6 bases and the J segment 9 bases; nucleotides outside the gene matches: 9. The length of the CDR3 is 13 residues. Germline V gene data show CDR1 as SNHLY and CDR2 as FYNNEI. The chain's CDR3 is CASREDRVEKAFF. In nucleotides, the CDR3 is TGTGCCAGCAGAGAGGACAGGGTTGAGAAAGCTTTCTTT.

V and J are TRBV2 and TRBJ1-4; no firm D call. The germline CDR1 and CDR2 sequences are SNHLY and FYNNEI. This CDR3 contains 15 residues. V was clipped by 4 bases and J by 1 base, with 10 bases between them. The DNA of the CDR3 is TGTGCCAGCAGTGGCCCGGGTGGAACTAATGAAAAACTGTTTTTT. This sequence encodes CASSGPGGTNEKLFF.

The chain has TRBV29-1 and TRBJ2-3; maybe TRBD2 (5 bases). Germline CDR1 and CDR2: SQVTM and ANQGSEA. The length of the CDR3 is 14 residues. Trimming removed 3 bases at V and 1 base at J, with 11 bases between. The CDR3 here is CSVEQWRGTDTQYF. Written as DNA, the CDR3 is TGCAGCGTTGAGCAGTGGCGGGGCACAGATACGCAGTATTTT.

The genes are TRBV5-1 and TRBJ1-3; 9 bases agree with TRBD1. The J segment lost 5 bases and the V segment lost 4 bases, leaving 4 bases of the junction unmatched. Germline V gene lookup returns CDR1 SGHRS and CDR2 YFSETQ. The length of the CDR3 is 14 residues. Here the CDR3 DNA reads TGCGCCAGCAGCGTGGGACAGGGTCGAAACACCATATATTTT. It is translated as CASSVGQGRNTIYF.

V is TRBV7-9 and J is TRBJ1-4, with 8 bases matching TRBD1. Germline V gene lookup returns CDR1 SEHNR and CDR2 FQNEAQ (reference sequence). The V segment lost 5 bases and the J segment 6 bases; nucleotides outside the gene matches: 5. This CDR3 comprises 14 residues. CDR3 region: CASSPDRADEKLFF. For the CDR3, the DNA is TGTGCCAGCAGCCCGGACAGGGCGGATGAAAAACTGTTTTTT.

The V gene is TRBV28, the J gene TRBJ1-5; 11 bases are shared with TRBD1. This CDR3 has 14 amino acids. The J segment lost 1 base and the V segment lost 9 bases, leaving 2 bases of the junction unmatched. Germline V gene lookup returns CDR1 MDHEN and CDR2 SYDVKM. The CDR3 nucleotides read TGTGCCAGTAGGACAGGGGGCAGCAATCAGCCCCAGCATTTT. It codes for CASRTGGSNQPQHF. Complete variable domain (other parts from reference TRBV28 and TRBJ1-5): DVKVTQSSRYLVKRTGEKVFLECVQDMDHENMFWYRQDPGLGLRLIYFSYDVKMKEKGDIPEGYSVSREKKERFSLILESASTNQTSMYLCASRTGGSNQPQHFGDGTRLSIL.

This sequence joins TRBV29-1 and TRBJ1-2; D uncertain. The CDR3 sequence is 17 residues long. The V end lost 2 bases, the J end lost 3 bases, and 22 bases lay between the germline ends. Germline loops: CDR1 SQVTM, CDR2 ANQGSEA. Here the CDR3 DNA reads TGCAGCGTTGAACCTTTTAGGACCGAGAGATACGACTATGGCTACACCTTC. It yields the protein CSVEPFRTERYDYGYTF.

This chain uses TRBV29-1 with TRBJ2-1; D is perhaps TRBD1 (5 bases). Germline CDR1 and CDR2: SQVTM and ANQGSEA. The CDR3 contains 15 residues. V lost 4 bases, J lost 1 base, and 14 bases lay in between. The CDR3 reads CSVGQGVKSYNEQFF. Here the CDR3 DNA reads TGCAGCGTTGGACAAGGGGTTAAGTCCTACAATGAGCAGTTCTTC.

The chain uses TRBV30 and TRBJ1-6; 8 bases map to TRBD1. Germline CDR1 is GTSNPN and CDR2 is SVGIG (reference sequence). The CDR3 sequence is 16 residues long. V was clipped by 5 bases and J by 8 bases; unmatched bases: 14. In DNA form, the CDR3 reads TGTGCCTGGCGAACCACAGGGGGGATTGTGTATTCACCCCTCCACTTT. It is translated as CAWRTTGGIVYSPLHF. Together with reference TRBV30 and TRBJ1-6, the CDR3 gives the full variable domain: SQTIHQWPATLVQPVGSPLSLECTVEGTSNPNLYWYRQAAGRGLQLLFYSVGIGQISSEVPQNLSASRPQDRQFILSSKKLLLSDSGFYLCAWRTTGGIVYSPLHFGNGTRLTVT.

The chain employs TRBV13 and TRBJ1-3, with D maybe TRBD1 (5 bases). This CDR3 contains 15 residues. CDR1 is PRHDT, CDR2 FYEKMQ, per germline (reference sequence). V was cut by 1 base and J by 0 bases, with 7 bases left in between. The DNA for the CDR3 is TGTGCCAGCAGCTTAGTGCAGGGCTCTGGAAACACCATATATTTT. Protein: CASSLVQGSGNTIYF.

The chain is built from TRBV11-3 and TRBJ1-1; perhaps TRBD1 as D (5 bases). The CDR3 runs 13 residues. Germline V gives CDR1 SGHNT, CDR2 YENEEA. Trimming took 6 bases from V and 1 from J, leaving 9 bases between them. This chain's CDR3 is CASSRQSNTEAFF. In nucleotides, the CDR3 is TGTGCCAGCAGTCGACAGTCGAACACTGAAGCTTTCTTT.

The CDR3 coding sequence is TGTGCCAGCAGCGTAGGAGGACCGAGCCAAGAGACCCAGTACTTC. Translation: CASSVGGPSQETQYF. The V call is TRBV9, the J call TRBJ2-5, with D uncertain. This CDR3 is built from 15 residues. Per the germline V gene, CDR1 is SGDLS and CDR2 is YYNGEE. V was trimmed by 0 bases and J by 1 base, leaving 10 bases between them.

The chain is built from TRBV7-3 and TRBJ1-1, with D possibly matching TRBD1 (5 bases). V shed 3 bases and J shed 2 bases, with 13 bases lying between them. Germline CDR1 and CDR2: SGHTA and FQGTGA. CDR3 length equals 15 residues. This CDR3 reads CASSLGPGGNTEAFF. As DNA, the CDR3 is TGTGCCAGCAGCTTGGGACCCGGAGGTAACACTGAAGCTTTCTTT.

The rearrangement links TRBV11-2 to TRBJ1-2; D ambiguous. V was clipped by 1 base and J by 1 base, with 7 bases between them. The germline V gene has CDR1 SGHAT and CDR2 FQNNGV. The CDR3 runs to 14 residues. DNA of the CDR3: TGTGCCAGCAGCTTAGTGAACAGTAACTATGGCTACACCTTC. Translated, it gives CASSLVNSNYGYTF.

V and J are TRBV5-5 and TRBJ1-1; 7 nucleotides align to TRBD1. The CDR3 loop spans 13 amino acids. After removal of 4 bases from V and 7 bases from J, the junction contained 7 bases not matched to a gene. CDR1 SGHKS and CDR2 YYEKEE come from the germline V gene (reference sequence). Here the CDR3 DNA reads TGTGCCAGCAGCACAGGACAGGCGGTTGAAGCTTTCTTT. Its protein product is CASSTGQAVEAFF.

The CDR3 DNA reads TGTGCCAGCAGCCACTGGGACAGGGAGAGCTATGGCTACACCTTC. It yields the protein CASSHWDRESYGYTF. This chain uses TRBV7-2 with TRBJ1-2, with TRBD1 matching over 9 bases. This CDR3 has 15 residues. V trimming: 5 bases; J trimming: 4 bases; junction bases outside the gene matches: 8. The germline V gene has CDR1 SGHTA and CDR2 FQGNSA.

This chain joins TRBV19 and TRBJ2-2, with TRBD2 as a possible D gene (8 bases). The germline V and J ends were trimmed by 9 bases and 1 base, with 12 bases remaining between them. CDR1 is LNHDA and CDR2 is SQIVND in the germline V gene (reference sequence). The CDR3 is 14 amino acids. The CDR3 reads CASGGDRNTGELFF. The CDR3, as DNA: TGTGCCAGCGGGGGGGACAGGAACACCGGGGAGCTGTTTTTT.